A selection of T cell receptor beta chains follows, all from one sample in a study of T cell responses to AZD1222 COVID-19 vaccine. Measured with immunoSEQ multiplex PCR; TCRdb has only the in-frame clones, and not every one. The data contain roughly 120,000 clones, about nine tenths of them singletons. The sequencing here drew on peripheral blood, taken on day 0 of AZD1222 vaccination. The source of these receptors is an adult in good health. CDR3s include the opening cysteine and the closing phenylalanine or tryptophan. The D gene is left open where the match is weak. The size field is filled for only some rows; it gives once, few, many or a size class.

CDR3aa: CASRSNRERGELFF
CDR3nt: TGTGCCAGCAGGAGTAACAGGGAGCGGGGGGAGCTGTTTTTT
abundance: NA
len: 14
j_gene: TRBJ2-2
v_gene: TRBV5-4
d_gene: NA

CDR3aa: CASSRPGSGRAEAFF
CDR3nt: TGTGCCAGCAGCCGCCCGGGCAGCGGGAGGGCTGAAGCTTTCTTT
abundance: NA
len: 15
j_gene: TRBJ1-1
v_gene: TRBV27
d_gene: NA

CDR3aa: CASSPGQVYEQYF
CDR3nt: TGTGCCAGCAGTCCCGGACAGGTCTACGAGCAGTACTTC
abundance: once
len: 13
j_gene: TRBJ2-7
v_gene: TRBV6-6
d_gene: TRBD1

CDR3aa: CASSPQGGSGNTIYF
CDR3nt: TGTGCCAGCTCACCACAGGGCGGCTCTGGAAACACCATATATTTT
abundance: NA
len: 15
j_gene: TRBJ1-3
v_gene: TRBV18
d_gene: NA

CDR3aa: CASRPGTSQETQYF
CDR3nt: TGTGCCAGCAGGCCCGGGACTAGCCAAGAGACCCAGTACTTC
abundance: few
len: 14
j_gene: TRBJ2-5
v_gene: TRBV2
d_gene: TRBD2

CDR3aa: CASSYTTGGTEAFF
CDR3nt: TGTGCCAGCAGTTACACGACAGGGGGCACTGAAGCTTTCTTT
abundance: NA
len: 14
j_gene: TRBJ1-1
v_gene: TRBV6-5
d_gene: TRBD1

CDR3aa: CASSLGLAGFSYEQYF
CDR3nt: TGTGCCAGCAGCTTAGGACTAGCGGGCTTCTCCTACGAGCAGTACTTC
abundance: NA
len: 16
j_gene: TRBJ2-7
v_gene: TRBV7-6
d_gene: TRBD2

CDR3aa: CASSLAWEETQYF
CDR3nt: TGCGCCAGCAGCTTGGCCTGGGAAGAGACCCAGTACTTC
abundance: NA
len: 13
j_gene: TRBJ2-5
v_gene: TRBV5-1
d_gene: NA

CDR3aa: CASSLRTVNTEAFF
CDR3nt: TGTGCCAGCAGCCTTCGTACTGTGAACACTGAAGCTTTCTTT
abundance: NA
len: 14
j_gene: TRBJ1-1
v_gene: TRBV14
d_gene: NA

CDR3aa: CASSLPQGFASEQYF
CDR3nt: TGTGCCAGCAGCTTACCCCAGGGGTTTGCCTCCGAGCAGTACTTC
abundance: NA
len: 15
j_gene: TRBJ2-7
v_gene: TRBV5-6
d_gene: NA

CDR3aa: CASSLDTGSNQPQHF
CDR3nt: TGCGCCAGCAGCTTGGACACGGGTTCCAATCAGCCCCAGCATTTT
abundance: NA
len: 15
j_gene: TRBJ1-5
v_gene: TRBV5-1
d_gene: NA

CDR3aa: CASRDLGQSGETQYF
CDR3nt: TGCGCCAGCAGGGACCTAGGACAGAGCGGAGAGACCCAGTACTTC
abundance: NA
len: 15
j_gene: TRBJ2-5
v_gene: TRBV10-1
d_gene: NA

CDR3aa: CASSLRGRPYGYTF
CDR3nt: TGTGCCAGCAGTTTAAGGGGCAGACCCTATGGCTACACCTTC
abundance: NA
len: 14
j_gene: TRBJ1-2
v_gene: TRBV28
d_gene: NA

CDR3aa: CASSELGANTGELFF
CDR3nt: TGTGCCAGCAGTGAACTGGGGGCTAACACCGGGGAGCTGTTTTTT
abundance: few
len: 15
j_gene: TRBJ2-2
v_gene: TRBV2
d_gene: NA

CDR3aa: CSAWTETNYGYTF
CDR3nt: TGCAGCGCTTGGACAGAGACTAACTATGGCTACACCTTC
abundance: NA
len: 13
j_gene: TRBJ1-2
v_gene: TRBV29-1
d_gene: NA

CDR3aa: CAIGAGAGYTF
CDR3nt: TGTGCCATCGGAGCAGGGGCTGGCTACACCTTC
abundance: NA
len: 11
j_gene: TRBJ1-2
v_gene: TRBV10-3
d_gene: NA

CDR3aa: CASTPTVNTEAFF
CDR3nt: TGTGCCAGCACCCCGACCGTGAACACTGAAGCTTTCTTT
abundance: NA
len: 13
j_gene: TRBJ1-1
v_gene: TRBV6-5
d_gene: NA

CDR3aa: CASETGVGSVQYF
CDR3nt: TGTGCCAGCGAAACAGGGGTTGGAAGCGTGCAGTACTTC
abundance: once
len: 13
j_gene: TRBJ2-7
v_gene: TRBV2
d_gene: TRBD1

CDR3aa: CASSSRGTNTGELFF
CDR3nt: TGTGCCAGCAGCTCTCGGGGGACGAACACCGGGGAGCTGTTTTTT
abundance: NA
len: 15
j_gene: TRBJ2-2
v_gene: TRBV11-3
d_gene: NA

CDR3aa: CAWSVLLQTFTEAFF
CDR3nt: TGTGCCTGGAGTGTACTTTTACAGACCTTCACTGAAGCTTTCTTT
abundance: few
len: 15
j_gene: TRBJ1-1
v_gene: TRBV30
d_gene: NA

CDR3aa: CASSSRGDSVANEQFF
CDR3nt: TGTGCCAGTAGTAGTCGAGGAGACAGCGTTGCCAATGAGCAGTTCTTC
abundance: NA
len: 16
j_gene: TRBJ2-1
v_gene: TRBV19
d_gene: NA

CDR3aa: CASSPGTPYTDTQYF
CDR3nt: TGTGCCAGCAGCCCCGGGACACCATACACAGATACGCAGTATTTT
abundance: NA
len: 15
j_gene: TRBJ2-3
v_gene: TRBV7-3
d_gene: NA

CDR3aa: CASSLGLNTGELFF
CDR3nt: TGTGCCAGCAGCTTAGGACTTAACACCGGGGAGCTGTTTTTT
abundance: NA
len: 14
j_gene: TRBJ2-2
v_gene: TRBV11-1
d_gene: NA

CDR3aa: CATKQGGTDTQYF
CDR3nt: TGTGCCACTAAACAAGGAGGGACAGATACGCAGTATTTT
abundance: NA
len: 13
j_gene: TRBJ2-3
v_gene: TRBV19
d_gene: NA

CDR3aa: CASSQESGYYDEQYF
CDR3nt: TGTGCCAGCAGCCAAGAATCGGGGTATTACGACGAGCAGTACTTC
abundance: NA
len: 15
j_gene: TRBJ2-7
v_gene: TRBV14
d_gene: NA

CDR3aa: CASSWDRGTGELFF
CDR3nt: TGTGCCAGCAGCTGGGACAGGGGCACCGGGGAGCTGTTTTTT
abundance: NA
len: 14
j_gene: TRBJ2-2
v_gene: TRBV7-8
d_gene: TRBD1

CDR3aa: CASSVGQQGLGETQYF
CDR3nt: TGTGCCAGCAGCGTGGGGCAACAGGGGTTGGGGGAGACCCAGTACTTC
abundance: NA
len: 16
j_gene: TRBJ2-5
v_gene: TRBV7-6
d_gene: TRBD1

CDR3aa: CASSSGGSRTGELFF
CDR3nt: TGCGCCAGCAGCTCTGGGGGGAGTCGTACCGGGGAGCTGTTTTTT
abundance: NA
len: 15
j_gene: TRBJ2-2
v_gene: TRBV5-1
d_gene: NA

CDR3aa: CAISGQVSSGANVLTF
CDR3nt: TGTGCCATCAGCGGACAGGTTAGCTCTGGGGCCAACGTCCTGACTTTC
abundance: NA
len: 16
j_gene: TRBJ2-6
v_gene: TRBV10-3
d_gene: TRBD1

CDR3aa: CASNPIPLAGPKTEAFF
CDR3nt: TGTGCCAGCAACCCCATCCCACTTGCGGGCCCTAAAACTGAAGCTTTCTTT
abundance: NA
len: 17
j_gene: TRBJ1-1
v_gene: TRBV9
d_gene: NA

CDR3aa: CASSLAGGYEQYF
CDR3nt: TGTGCCAGCAGCTTAGCAGGGGGCTACGAGCAGTACTTC
abundance: NA
len: 13
j_gene: TRBJ2-7
v_gene: TRBV7-9
d_gene: NA

CDR3aa: CASSVGGGEETQYF
CDR3nt: TGTGCCAGCAGCGTAGGTGGGGGAGAAGAGACCCAGTACTTC
abundance: NA
len: 14
j_gene: TRBJ2-5
v_gene: TRBV9
d_gene: NA

CDR3aa: CATSRVVGDALGEQFF
CDR3nt: TGTGCCACCAGCAGAGTTGTGGGGGACGCCTTGGGTGAGCAGTTCTTC
abundance: NA
len: 16
j_gene: TRBJ2-1
v_gene: TRBV15
d_gene: NA

CDR3aa: CASSPLATGETQYF
CDR3nt: TGTGCCAGCAGCCCCCTAGCTACTGGAGAGACCCAGTACTTC
abundance: NA
len: 14
j_gene: TRBJ2-5
v_gene: TRBV9
d_gene: NA

CDR3aa: CAGSRLAGNNEQFF
CDR3nt: TGTGCCGGCAGTCGGCTAGCGGGTAACAATGAGCAGTTCTTC
abundance: once
len: 14
j_gene: TRBJ2-1
v_gene: TRBV6-5
d_gene: TRBD2

CDR3aa: CASSTDRDSDEKLFF
CDR3nt: TGCGCCAGCAGCACCGACAGGGACAGTGACGAAAAACTGTTTTTT
abundance: NA
len: 15
j_gene: TRBJ1-4
v_gene: TRBV5-1
d_gene: TRBD1

CDR3aa: CASSWGQLGYGYTF
CDR3nt: TGTGCCAGCAGCTGGGGACAGTTGGGCTATGGCTACACCTTC
abundance: NA
len: 14
j_gene: TRBJ1-2
v_gene: TRBV7-8
d_gene: TRBD1